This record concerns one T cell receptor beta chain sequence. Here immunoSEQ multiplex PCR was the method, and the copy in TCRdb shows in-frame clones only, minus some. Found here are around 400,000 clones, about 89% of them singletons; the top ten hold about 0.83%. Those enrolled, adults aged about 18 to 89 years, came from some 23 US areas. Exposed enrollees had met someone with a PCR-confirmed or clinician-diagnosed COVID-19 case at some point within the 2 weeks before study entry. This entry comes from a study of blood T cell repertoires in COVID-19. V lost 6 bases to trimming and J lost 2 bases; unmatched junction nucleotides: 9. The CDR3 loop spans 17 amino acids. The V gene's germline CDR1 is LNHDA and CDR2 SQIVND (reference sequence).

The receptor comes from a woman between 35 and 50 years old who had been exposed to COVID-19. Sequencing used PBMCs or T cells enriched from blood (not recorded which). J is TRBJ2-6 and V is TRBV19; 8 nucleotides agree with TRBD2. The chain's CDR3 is CASRAPGLVPGANVLTF. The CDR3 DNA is TGTGCCAGTAGGGCACCGGGACTAGTACCTGGGGCCAACGTCCTGACTTTC.